This passage covers 26 T cell receptor beta chains from one sample sequenced in a study of T-cell memory formation after mild COVID-19. TCRdb reprocessed the 5' RACE reads via MiXCR and lists one record per CDR3 protein. The table has a few hundred thousand distinct CDR3 sequences, around 21% seen once. Sequenced material: PBMCs or a T cell subset sorted from them (not recorded which). These receptors were obtained from an adult woman who had mild COVID-19 (a few samples of this study predate the infection). Cell type and time point are not known.

This clonotype has just a few counts. This chain uses TRBV24-1 with TRBJ2-3; D is perhaps TRBD2 (5 bases). CDR3 length equals 13 residues. Germline-derived CDR1 and CDR2 are KGHDR and SFDVKD. Trimming took off 2 bases at V and 9 bases at J, with 11 bases between the two ends. The CDR3 loop reads CATSDSGLNTQYF. The CDR3 DNA is TGTGCCACCAGTGATTCCGGACTGAACACGCAGTATTTT.

This chain uses TRBV4-3 with TRBJ1-1; D call uncertain. The CDR3 is made up of 15 amino acids. V lost 0 bases and J lost 0, with 8 bases in between. CDR1 and CDR2 (germline): LGHNA, YSLEER. CDR3 in amino acids: CASSQDRRVNTEAFF. The CDR3 DNA sequence: TGCGCCAGCAGCCAAGATAGACGGGTGAACACTGAAGCTTTCTTT.

This clonotype was seen a few times. The V call is TRBV12-3 or TRBV12-4, the J call TRBJ2-3, with TRBD1 matching over 7 bases. The CDR3 sequence is 13 residues long. Trimming cost V 2 bases and J 6 bases; bases outside gene matches: 2. The CDR3 DNA reads TGTGCCAGCAGTTTAACGGGACAGGATACGCAGTATTTT. Translating it yields CASSLTGQDTQYF.

The chain has TRBV12-3 or TRBV12-4 and TRBJ2-2, with a weak D call TRBD1 (6 bases). V lost 6 bases, J lost 4 bases, and 15 bases lay in between. This CDR3 spans 15 amino acids. The CDR3 region is CASRKQGFGTGELFF. The CDR3 coding sequence is TGTGCCAGCAGAAAACAGGGTTTCGGCACCGGGGAGCTGTTTTTT.

This rearrangement joins TRBV20-1 to TRBJ2-7; 9 bases are shared with TRBD1. The CDR3 is 13 residues long. CDR1 and CDR2 (germline): DFQATT, SNEGSKA (reference sequence). J lost 4 bases, V lost 5 bases, and 6 bases had no gene match. This CDR3 reads CSALQGARYEQYF. The CDR3 nucleotides read TGCAGTGCTCTACAGGGGGCGCGGTACGAGCAGTACTTC.

The table lists this clonotype with a few counts. This chain's CDR3 is CASTDLRQRADEAFF. For the CDR3, the DNA is TGTGCCAGCACCGATTTAAGACAGCGGGCAGATGAAGCTTTCTTT. This sequence joins TRBV7-8 and TRBJ1-1; perhaps TRBD1 as D (5 bases). Germline CDR1 SGHVS, CDR2 FQNEAQ. V was shortened by 7 bases and J by 7 bases, with 22 bases between the two germline ends. The CDR3 loop spans 15 amino acids.

The genes are TRBV7-8 and TRBJ2-5; D is ambiguous. Per the germline V gene, CDR1 is SGHVS and CDR2 is FQNEAQ. The V gene lost 5 bases and the J gene lost 0 bases, with 13 bases spanning the gap. CDR3 length: 15 residues. CDR3 DNA sequence: TGTGCCAGCAGCCCCCGCCAAGCGAACCAAGAGACCCAGTACTTC. Residues: CASSPRQANQETQYF.

This clonotype has only a few counts. This chain uses TRBV7-8 with TRBJ2-3; tentatively, D is TRBD2 (6 bases). CDR1 is SGHVS and CDR2 is FQNEAQ in the germline V gene. The CDR3 has 15 residues. V lost 0 bases to trimming and J lost 6 bases, with 13 bases between them. In DNA, the CDR3 is TGTGCCAGCAGCTTAGCCTCGGGGGTATCGGATACGCAGTATTTT. This sequence encodes CASSLASGVSDTQYF.

This clonotype has more than one count but fewer than ten. The chain combines TRBV12-3 or TRBV12-4 with TRBJ2-2; TRBD1 matches at 9 bases. The V and J ends lost 8 bases and 6 bases, in that order; junction bases with no gene match: 13. This CDR3 has 16 residues. In DNA, the CDR3 is TGTGCCAGCGTGCTCCGAACCGGGACAGGGCCCGGGGAGCTGTTTTTT. It codes for CASVLRTGTGPGELFF.

The chain uses TRBV12-3 or TRBV12-4 and TRBJ1-1; D is uncertain. Trimming shortened V by 4 bases and J by 2 bases, and 20 bases separated the two germline ends. The CDR3 runs to 17 residues. DNA of the CDR3: TGTGCCAGCAGTTCCTTGGCCCCCACGACGGGTAACACTGAAGCTTTCTTT. Translated: CASSSLAPTTGNTEAFF.

The chain uses TRBV5-6 and TRBJ2-7; TRBD2 agrees at 9 bases. CDR3 length: 18 residues. Trimming took 6 bases from V and 4 from J; bases not matched to a gene: 20. Germline lookup yields CDR1 SGHDT and CDR2 YYEEEE. CDR3 coding DNA: TGTGCCAGCACCCACTTCGACCTCCTAGCGGGGAGTCGATACGAGCAGTACTTC. It specifies CASTHFDLLAGSRYEQYF.

V usage is TRBV6-5 and J usage is TRBJ2-1; 8 nucleotides match TRBD2. V gave up 0 bases and J gave up 5 bases; unmatched junction bases: 12. Germline V gene sequence: CDR1 MNHEY, CDR2 SVGAGI. The CDR3 runs to 18 residues. The CDR3 sequence is CASSYSDLGLALNNEQFF. The CDR3 DNA reads TGTGCCAGCAGTTACTCCGACCTTGGACTAGCCCTAAACAATGAGCAGTTCTTC.

This chain links TRBV4-2 with TRBJ1-2; 10 bases fit TRBD1. Germline CDR1 is LGHNA and CDR2 is YNFKEQ. The CDR3 consists of 17 residues. With 3 bases clipped from V and 1 base from J, the junction kept 8 bases outside the gene matches. CDR3 DNA sequence: TGTGCCAGCAGCCACTCGGACAGGGGGTTCCTTAACTATGGCTACACCTTC. Translated: CASSHSDRGFLNYGYTF.

This clonotype has at least ten counts. This chain's CDR3 is CASSHLTGARSSGANVLTF. For the CDR3, the DNA is TGTGCCAGCTCCCATTTGACAGGGGCCCGTAGCTCTGGGGCCAACGTCCTGACTTTC. The chain joins TRBV18 to TRBJ2-6; 8 nucleotides align to TRBD1. CDR3 length equals 19 residues. Germline V CDR1 and CDR2: KGHSH, LQKENI. Unmatched junction bases numbered 13, after V lost 6 bases and J lost 0 bases.

The sample holds a few counts of this clonotype. V usage is TRBV11-3 and J usage is TRBJ2-3; 8 positions match TRBD2. V shed 4 bases, J shed 1 base, and the junction held 4 bases outside the gene matches. This CDR3 region has 15 residues. The germline V gene encodes CDR1 SGHNT and CDR2 YENEEA. Written as DNA, the CDR3 is TGTGCCAGCAGCTCGCTAGCGGGTCGCACAGATACGCAGTATTTT. It yields the protein CASSSLAGRTDTQYF.

V is TRBV4-3 and J is TRBJ1-1; tentatively, D is TRBD1 (6 bases). Between the trimmed V and J ends, which lost 1 base and 0 bases, there was a span of 9 bases. The CDR3 has 15 amino acids. Germline V lookup: CDR1 LGHNA, CDR2 YSLEER. The CDR3 sequence is CASSQGRTVNTEAFF. The DNA for the CDR3 is TGCGCCAGCAGCCAAGGGAGGACAGTGAACACTGAAGCTTTCTTT.

The table lists this clonotype with many counts. This chain connects TRBV5-1 to TRBJ1-6, with no clear D. CDR1 is SGHRS, CDR2 YFSETQ, per germline. The CDR3 sequence is 15 residues long. Trimming took 0 bases from V and 9 from J, leaving 13 bases between them. The CDR3 here is CASSLADYAGSPLHF. The CDR3 DNA is TGCGCCAGCAGCTTGGCCGATTATGCAGGTTCACCCCTCCACTTT.

J is TRBJ2-1 and V is TRBV7-9; 8 bases match TRBD2. Unmatched junction bases numbered 5, after V lost 4 bases and J lost 6 bases. Germline V gene sequence: CDR1 SEHNR, CDR2 FQNEAQ (reference sequence). The CDR3 totals 14 residues. Written as DNA, the CDR3 is TGTGCCAGCAGCTACCCCGGGGGGGCCAATGAGCAGTTCTTC. Amino acid sequence: CASSYPGGANEQFF.

V gene TRBV7-9 combines with J gene TRBJ2-5; D may match TRBD1 or TRBD2 (5 bases each). The CDR3 contains 14 residues. CDR1 and CDR2 (germline): SEHNR, FQNEAQ (reference sequence). The germline V and J ends were trimmed by 4 bases and 4 bases, with 13 bases remaining between them. The CDR3 loop is CASSSRDVRETQYF. CDR3 nucleotides: TGTGCCAGCAGCTCCCGGGACGTGCGAGAGACCCAGTACTTC.

V is TRBV7-9 and J is TRBJ2-7; D remains ambiguous. The CDR3 sequence is 16 residues long. CDR1 and CDR2 from the germline V gene are SEHNR and FQNEAQ (reference sequence). The V gene lost 5 bases and the J gene lost 5 bases, with 22 bases spanning the gap. CDR3 coding DNA: TGTGCCAGCAGCCCTCCCCGGAGTAGGGCAGGCCACGAGCAGTACTTC. This translates into CASSPPRSRAGHEQYF.

V gene TRBV15 combines with J gene TRBJ2-5, with D perhaps assigned TRBD1 or TRBD2 (5 bases each). The V end lost 1 base, the J end lost 2 bases, and 11 bases lay between the germline ends. The length of the CDR3 is 15 residues. The germline CDR1 and CDR2 sequences are LNHNV and YYDKDF (reference sequence). CDR3 in amino acids: CATSRGRWGQETQYF. The CDR3, as DNA: TGTGCCACCAGCAGAGGTCGGTGGGGGCAAGAGACCCAGTACTTC.

The V gene is TRBV2, the J gene TRBJ2-1; TRBD2 aligns across 14 bases. In germline, CDR1 is SNHLY, CDR2 FYNNEI. Germline trimming cut 4 bases from V and 7 bases from J; bases unmatched to any gene: 9. This CDR3 is 17 amino acids long. The CDR3 DNA reads TGTGCCAGCAGTGCCAGACTAGCGGGAGGGCCAAGGAATGAGCAGTTCTTC. The encoded protein is CASSARLAGGPRNEQFF.

This clonotype turned up a few times. The rearrangement uses TRBV12-3 or TRBV12-4 and TRBJ1-2; D unresolved. This CDR3 spans 16 amino acids. The V and J ends lost 6 bases and 4 bases respectively, with 21 bases between them. CDR3 in DNA: TGTGCCAGCAGCCCCTGGCGGCGGCGAGATTTCTATGGCTACACCTTC. Translated, it gives CASSPWRRRDFYGYTF.

This clonotype was counted only a few times. The V call is TRBV10-3, the J call TRBJ1-4, with D maybe TRBD1 (6 bases). Germline V lookup: CDR1 ENHRY, CDR2 SYGVKD. The CDR3 sequence is 15 residues long. Trimming pared 4 bases from V and 5 bases from J, leaving 14 bases between. The CDR3 sequence is CAISGEQGRNEKLFF. The CDR3 region has the DNA TGTGCCATCAGTGGGGAACAGGGCCGGAATGAAAAACTGTTTTTT.

The chain couples TRBV10-3 to TRBJ2-6; TRBD2 aligns across 7 bases. The V gene end was trimmed by 3 bases and the J gene end by 2 bases; junction bases not matched to a gene: 1. Germline loops: CDR1 ENHRY, CDR2 SYGVKD. The CDR3 contains 15 residues. The CDR3 region is CAISDGGTGANVLTF. CDR3 DNA: TGTGCCATCAGTGACGGGGGGACTGGGGCCAACGTCCTGACTTTC.

This chain joins TRBV9 and TRBJ2-7; 7 nucleotides agree with TRBD2. The V gene end was trimmed by 2 bases and the J gene end by 6 bases; junction bases not matched to a gene: 8. This CDR3 contains 14 residues. From germline, CDR1 is SGDLS and CDR2 YYNGEE. CDR3 DNA: TGTGCCAGCAGCGTTGTCGGGACTACGCGCGAGCAGTACTTC. Amino acids: CASSVVGTTREQYF. The variable domain in full, completed from reference TRBV9 and TRBJ2-7, reads DSGVTQTPKHLITATGQRVTLRCSPRSGDLSVYWYQQSLDQGLQFLIQYYNGEERAKGNILERFSAQQFPDLHSELNLSSLELGDSALYFCASSVVGTTREQYFGPGTRLTVT.